The next 6 T cell receptor beta chains were all read from a single sample in a study of OX40 agonist ivuxolimab in advanced cancers. Assay used: immunoSEQ multiplex PCR; TCRdb lists only in-frame clones, some missing. The sample records over 35,000 clones, roughly 84% being singletons. Specimen: CD4+ or CD8+ T cells sorted from blood, collected in a trial of the OX40 agonist ivuxolimab. The receptor set was obtained from an adult with an advanced solid tumor such as melanoma, head and neck, liver or kidney cancer.

J is TRBJ2-3 and V is TRBV28, with TRBD1 matching 7 bases. J was trimmed by 3 bases and V by 6 bases; bases with no gene match: 12. The CDR3 covers 16 residues. Germline V gene sequence: CDR1 MDHEN, CDR2 SYDVKM. CDR3 nucleotide sequence: TGTGCCAGCAGATTCATGAGGGGGCGCAGGACAGATACGCAGTATTTT. This translates into CASRFMRGRRTDTQYF.

This clone turned up a few times. The chain couples TRBV7-9 to TRBJ1-1; 7 bases line up with TRBD1. Germline CDR1 reads SEHNR; CDR2 reads FQNEAQ (reference sequence). CDR3 length equals 15 residues. V shed 7 bases and J 5 bases; nucleotides not matched to a gene: 13. CDR3 coding DNA: TGTGCCAGCATCCCGAGGTCACAGGGGAGGACTGAAGCTTTCTTT. Protein product: CASIPRSQGRTEAFF.

The chain has TRBV29-1 and TRBJ2-4; D possibly corresponds to TRBD1 (6 bases). Germline CDR1 reads SQVTM; CDR2 reads ANQGSEA. The length of the CDR3 is 15 residues. V shed 1 base and J shed 0 bases, with 10 bases lying between them. CDR3 nucleotide sequence: TGCAGCGTTGAAGCAGGGGAACTAGCCAAAAACATTCAGTACTTC. Its protein product is CSVEAGELAKNIQYF.

The J gene is TRBJ2-2, the V gene TRBV27, with TRBD1 matching over 7 bases. The CDR3 covers 16 residues. Trimming cost V 8 bases and J 4 bases; bases outside gene matches: 13. Germline-derived CDR1 and CDR2 are MNHEY and SMNVEV (reference sequence). CDR3 DNA sequence: TGTGCCAGCGGTACTTACGGACAGGCAACCACCGGGGAGCTGTTTTTT. Protein product: CASGTYGQATTGELFF.

The chain has TRBV7-6 and TRBJ1-2, with 8 bases identical to TRBD1. The germline gives CDR1 SGHVS, CDR2 FNYEAQ. This CDR3 is built from 17 residues. The V gene end was trimmed by 5 bases and the J gene end by 8 bases; junction bases not matched to a gene: 19. The CDR3 loop is CASSQGGDRILLLGYTF. The CDR3, as DNA: TGTGCCAGCAGCCAAGGGGGGGACAGGATCCTTCTATTGGGCTACACCTTC.

The chain recombines TRBV19 with TRBJ2-2; the D gene is possibly TRBD1 (6 bases). V dropped 3 bases and J dropped 7 bases, with 15 bases sitting between them. Looked up from germline, CDR1 is LNHDA and CDR2 is SQIVND (reference sequence). CDR3 length equals 15 residues. The DNA for the CDR3 is TGTGCCAGTAGTATCCGGGACAACTACAACGGGGAGCTGTTTTTT. This translates into CASSIRDNYNGELFF.